Reported below is one T cell receptor (beta chain). This sample is part of a study of blood T cell repertoires in COVID-19. This CDR3 region has 15 residues. V shed 0 bases and J shed 1 base, with 4 bases lying between them. Germline assignment: CDR1 ENHRY and CDR2 SYGVKD. This table comes from immunoSEQ multiplex PCR, and its TCRdb copy is limited to in-frame clones, with some not included. The sample includes approximately 200,000 clones, approximately 90% of them seen just once. Sequenced sample: PBMCs or T cells enriched from blood (not recorded which). The clonotype comes from a man in his thirties or forties who had recovered from COVID-19. The chain employs TRBV10-3 and TRBJ2-6; D call uncertain. The CDR3 region is CAISESSSGANVLTF. CDR3 DNA: TGTGCCATCAGTGAGTCGTCGTCTGGGGCCAACGTCCTGACTTTC.